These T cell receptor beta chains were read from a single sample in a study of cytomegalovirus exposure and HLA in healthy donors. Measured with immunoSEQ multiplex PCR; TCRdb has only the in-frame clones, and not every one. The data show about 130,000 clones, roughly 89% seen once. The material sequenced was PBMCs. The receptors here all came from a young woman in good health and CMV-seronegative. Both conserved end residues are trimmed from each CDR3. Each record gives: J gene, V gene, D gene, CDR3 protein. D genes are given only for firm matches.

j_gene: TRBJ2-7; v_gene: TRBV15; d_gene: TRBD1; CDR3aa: ATSSDRATYEQY
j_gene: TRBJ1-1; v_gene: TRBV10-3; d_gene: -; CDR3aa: AISESRTRKMD
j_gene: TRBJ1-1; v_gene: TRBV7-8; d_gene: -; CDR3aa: ASSLDLQDTEAF
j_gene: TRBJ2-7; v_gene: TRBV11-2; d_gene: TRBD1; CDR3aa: ASSSRQGTTYEQY
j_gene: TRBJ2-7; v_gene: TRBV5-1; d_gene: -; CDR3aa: ASSLRGGTPGNEQY
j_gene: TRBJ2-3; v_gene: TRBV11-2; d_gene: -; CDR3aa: ASSPLGGVGDTQY
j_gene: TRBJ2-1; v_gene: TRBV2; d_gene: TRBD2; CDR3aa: ASSGWSSGSNEQF
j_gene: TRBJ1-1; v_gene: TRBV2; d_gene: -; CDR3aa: ASSRDIILNTEAF
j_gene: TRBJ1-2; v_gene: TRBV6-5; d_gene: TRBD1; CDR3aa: ASSRGQGINYGYT
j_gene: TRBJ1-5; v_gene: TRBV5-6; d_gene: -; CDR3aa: ASSSDRYQPQH
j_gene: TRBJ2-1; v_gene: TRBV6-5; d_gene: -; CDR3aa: ASSYSGQSSYNEQF
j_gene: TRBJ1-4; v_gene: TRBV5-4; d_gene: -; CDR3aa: ASSFEGEEKLF
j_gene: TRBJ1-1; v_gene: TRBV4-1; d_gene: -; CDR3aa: ASVAGLNTEAF
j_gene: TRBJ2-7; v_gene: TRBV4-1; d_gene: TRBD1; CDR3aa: ASSYDRAYEQY
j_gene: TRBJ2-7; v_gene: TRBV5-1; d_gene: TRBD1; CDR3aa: ASSAAGDRVTYEQY
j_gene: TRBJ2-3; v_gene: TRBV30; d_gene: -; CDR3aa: AWSFGPSTDTQY
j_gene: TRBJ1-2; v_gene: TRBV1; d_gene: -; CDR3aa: TSMQGISGYT
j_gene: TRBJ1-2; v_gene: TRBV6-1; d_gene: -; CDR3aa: ASSEGGRGSYGYT
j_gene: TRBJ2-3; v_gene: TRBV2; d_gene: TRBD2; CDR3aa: ASTHGEGADTQY
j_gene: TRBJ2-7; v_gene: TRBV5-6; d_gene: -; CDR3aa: ASSLSWGENHEQY
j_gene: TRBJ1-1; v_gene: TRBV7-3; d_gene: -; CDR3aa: ASSFSINTEAF
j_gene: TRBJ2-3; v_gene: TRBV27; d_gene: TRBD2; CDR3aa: ASRPGTSGRSTDTQY
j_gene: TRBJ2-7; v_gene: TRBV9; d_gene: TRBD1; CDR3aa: ASSTTGGEQY
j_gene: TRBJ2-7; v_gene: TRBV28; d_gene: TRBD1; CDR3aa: ASSSPGQAYEQY
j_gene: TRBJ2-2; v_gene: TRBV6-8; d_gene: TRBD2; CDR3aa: ASSYSAPLAGRGELF
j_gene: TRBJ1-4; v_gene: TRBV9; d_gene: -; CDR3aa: ASSAGGEKLF
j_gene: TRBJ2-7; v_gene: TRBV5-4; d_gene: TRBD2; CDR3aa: ASSSGGTSGINEQY
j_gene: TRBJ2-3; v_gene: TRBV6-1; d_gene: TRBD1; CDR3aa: ASKNRGHADTQY
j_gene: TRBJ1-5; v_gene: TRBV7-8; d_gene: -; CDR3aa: ASSLAGTLDQPQH
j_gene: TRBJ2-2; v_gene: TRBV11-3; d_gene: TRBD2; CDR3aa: ASSLLAGDGTGELF
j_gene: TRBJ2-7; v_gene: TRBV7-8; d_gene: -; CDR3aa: ASSLGVRSRGTNYEQY